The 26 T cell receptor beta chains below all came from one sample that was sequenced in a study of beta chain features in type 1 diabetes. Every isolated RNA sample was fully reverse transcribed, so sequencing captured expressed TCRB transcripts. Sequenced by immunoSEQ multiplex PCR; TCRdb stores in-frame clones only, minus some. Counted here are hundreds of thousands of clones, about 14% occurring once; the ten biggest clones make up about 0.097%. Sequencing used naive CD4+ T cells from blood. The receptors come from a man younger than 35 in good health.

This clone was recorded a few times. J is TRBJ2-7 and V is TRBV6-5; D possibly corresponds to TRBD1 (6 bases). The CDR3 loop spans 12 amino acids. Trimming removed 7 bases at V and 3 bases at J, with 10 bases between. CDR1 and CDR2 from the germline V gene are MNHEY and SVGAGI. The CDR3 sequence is CASKGVDYEQYF. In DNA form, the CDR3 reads TGTGCCAGCAAGGGGGTGGACTACGAGCAGTACTTC.

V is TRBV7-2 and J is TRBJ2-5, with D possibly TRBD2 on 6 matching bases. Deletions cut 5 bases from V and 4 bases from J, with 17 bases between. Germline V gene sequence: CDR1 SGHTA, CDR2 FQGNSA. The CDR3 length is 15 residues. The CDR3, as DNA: TGTGCCAGCAGCCGCGGGTCGTCGGAGGGAGAGACCCAGTACTTC. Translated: CASSRGSSEGETQYF.

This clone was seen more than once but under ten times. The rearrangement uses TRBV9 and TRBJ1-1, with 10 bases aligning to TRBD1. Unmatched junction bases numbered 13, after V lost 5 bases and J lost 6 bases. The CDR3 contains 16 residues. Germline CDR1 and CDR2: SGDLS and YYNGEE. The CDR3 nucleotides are TGTGCCAGCAGTCCCGGGACAGGGGCAGGGTGGGCTGAAGCTTTCTTT. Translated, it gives CASSPGTGAGWAEAFF.

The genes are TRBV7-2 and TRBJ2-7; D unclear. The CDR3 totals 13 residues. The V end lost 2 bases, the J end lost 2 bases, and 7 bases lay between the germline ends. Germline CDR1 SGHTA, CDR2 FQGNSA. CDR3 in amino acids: CASSLLDTYEQYF. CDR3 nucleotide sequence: TGTGCCAGCAGCTTACTCGACACCTACGAGCAGTACTTC.

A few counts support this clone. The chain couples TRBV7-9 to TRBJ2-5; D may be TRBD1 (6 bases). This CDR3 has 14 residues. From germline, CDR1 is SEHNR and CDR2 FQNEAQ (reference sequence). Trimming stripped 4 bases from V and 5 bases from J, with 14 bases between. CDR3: CASSYSVRGETQYF. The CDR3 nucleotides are TGTGCCAGCAGCTACAGCGTAAGGGGGGAGACCCAGTACTTC.

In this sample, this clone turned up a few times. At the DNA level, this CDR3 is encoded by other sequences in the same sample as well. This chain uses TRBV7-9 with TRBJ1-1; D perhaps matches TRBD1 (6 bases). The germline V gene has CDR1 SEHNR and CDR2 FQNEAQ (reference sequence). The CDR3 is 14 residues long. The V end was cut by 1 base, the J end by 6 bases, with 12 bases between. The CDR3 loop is CASSLVQGAAEAFF. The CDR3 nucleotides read TGTGCCAGCAGCTTAGTACAGGGAGCGGCTGAAGCTTTCTTT.

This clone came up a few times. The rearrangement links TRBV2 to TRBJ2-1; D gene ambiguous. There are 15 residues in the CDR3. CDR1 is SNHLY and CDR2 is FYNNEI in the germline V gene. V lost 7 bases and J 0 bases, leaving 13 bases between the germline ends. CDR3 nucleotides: TGTGCCAGCACCCAGGACGAGAGCTCCTACAATGAGCAGTTCTTC. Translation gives CASTQDESSYNEQFF.

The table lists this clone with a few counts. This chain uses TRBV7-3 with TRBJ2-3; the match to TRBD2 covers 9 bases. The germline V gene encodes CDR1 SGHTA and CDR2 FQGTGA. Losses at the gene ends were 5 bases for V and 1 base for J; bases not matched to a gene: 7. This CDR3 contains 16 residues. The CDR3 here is CASSLKVAGGTDTQYF. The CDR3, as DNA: TGTGCCAGCAGCCTTAAAGTAGCGGGGGGCACAGATACGCAGTATTTT. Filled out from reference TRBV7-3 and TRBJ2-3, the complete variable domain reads GAGVSQTPSNKVTEKGKYVELRCDPISGHTALYWYRQSLGQGPEFLIYFQGTGAADDSGLPNDRFFAVRPEGSVSTLKIQRTERGDSAVYLCASSLKVAGGTDTQYFGPGTRLTVL.

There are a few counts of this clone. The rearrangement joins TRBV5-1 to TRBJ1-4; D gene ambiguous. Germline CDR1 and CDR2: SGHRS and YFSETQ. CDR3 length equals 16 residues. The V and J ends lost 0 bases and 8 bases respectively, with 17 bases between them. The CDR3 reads CASSLGLAGLGEKLFF. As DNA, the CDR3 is TGCGCCAGCAGCTTGGGGTTGGCCGGGTTAGGAGAAAAACTGTTTTTT.

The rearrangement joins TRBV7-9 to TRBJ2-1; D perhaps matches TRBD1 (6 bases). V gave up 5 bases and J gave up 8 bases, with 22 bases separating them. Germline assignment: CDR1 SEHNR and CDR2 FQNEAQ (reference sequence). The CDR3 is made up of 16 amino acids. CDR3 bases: TGTGCCAGCAGCATGAAATACAGGGTTGGGATTGATGAGCAGTTCTTC. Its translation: CASSMKYRVGIDEQFF. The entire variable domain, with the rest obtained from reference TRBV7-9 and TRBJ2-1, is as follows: DTGVSQNPRHKITKRGQNVTFRCDPISEHNRLYWYRQTLGQGPEFLTYFQNEAQLEKSRLLSDRFSAERPKGSFSTLEIQRTEQGDSAMYLCASSMKYRVGIDEQFFGPGTRLTVL.

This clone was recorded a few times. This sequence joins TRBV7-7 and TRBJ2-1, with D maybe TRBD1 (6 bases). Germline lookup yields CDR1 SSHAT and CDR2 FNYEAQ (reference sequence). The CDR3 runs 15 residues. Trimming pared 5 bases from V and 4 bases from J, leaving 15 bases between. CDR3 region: CASSLGRDTYNEQFF. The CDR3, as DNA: TGTGCCAGCAGCCTCGGACGGGACACATACAATGAGCAGTTCTTC.

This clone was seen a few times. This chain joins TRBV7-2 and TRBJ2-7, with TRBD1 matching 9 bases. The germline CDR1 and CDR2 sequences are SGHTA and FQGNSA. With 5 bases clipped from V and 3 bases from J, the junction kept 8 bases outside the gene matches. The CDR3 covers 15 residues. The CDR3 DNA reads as TGTGCCAGCAGCCGCGCCGGACAGGGGCACTACGAGCAGTACTTC. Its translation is CASSRAGQGHYEQYF.

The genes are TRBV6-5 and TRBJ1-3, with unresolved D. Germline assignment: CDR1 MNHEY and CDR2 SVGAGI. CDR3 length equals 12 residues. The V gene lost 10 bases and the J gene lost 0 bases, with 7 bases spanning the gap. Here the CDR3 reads CATRASGNTIYF. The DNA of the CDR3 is TGTGCCACCCGGGCCTCTGGAAACACCATATATTTT.

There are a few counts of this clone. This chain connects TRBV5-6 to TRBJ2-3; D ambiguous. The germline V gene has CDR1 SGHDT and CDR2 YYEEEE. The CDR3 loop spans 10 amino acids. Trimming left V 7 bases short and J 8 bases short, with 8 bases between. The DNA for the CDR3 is TGTGCCAGCGGCCGAGCTACGCAGTATTTT. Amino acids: CASGRATQYF.

The CDR3 spells CASSSRDRGNNEQFF. The CDR3 nucleotides read TGTGCCAGCAGTTCACGGGACAGGGGAAACAATGAGCAGTTCTTC. The chain couples TRBV7-3 to TRBJ2-1, with TRBD1 matching over 10 bases. CDR3 length equals 15 residues. Germline V CDR1 and CDR2: SGHTA, FQGTGA. V lost 6 bases to trimming and J lost 5 bases; unmatched junction nucleotides: 7.

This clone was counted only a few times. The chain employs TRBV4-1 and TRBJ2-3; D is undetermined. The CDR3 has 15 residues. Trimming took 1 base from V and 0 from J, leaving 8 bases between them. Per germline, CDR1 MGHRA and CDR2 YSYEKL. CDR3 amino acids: CASSQGWVSTDTQYF. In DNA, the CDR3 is TGCGCCAGCAGCCAAGGTTGGGTTAGCACAGATACGCAGTATTTT.

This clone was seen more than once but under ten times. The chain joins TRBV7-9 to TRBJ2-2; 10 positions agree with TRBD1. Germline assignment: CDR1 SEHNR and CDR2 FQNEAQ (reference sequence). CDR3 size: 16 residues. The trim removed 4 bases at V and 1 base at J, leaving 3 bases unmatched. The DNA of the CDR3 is TGTGCCAGCAGCTCTCGGACAGGGGGGAACACCGGGGAGCTGTTTTTT. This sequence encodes CASSSRTGGNTGELFF. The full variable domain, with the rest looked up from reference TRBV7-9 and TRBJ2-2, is DTGVSQNPRHKITKRGQNVTFRCDPISEHNRLYWYRQTLGQGPEFLTYFQNEAQLEKSRLLSDRFSAERPKGSFSTLEIQRTEQGDSAMYLCASSSRTGGNTGELFFGEGSRLTVL.

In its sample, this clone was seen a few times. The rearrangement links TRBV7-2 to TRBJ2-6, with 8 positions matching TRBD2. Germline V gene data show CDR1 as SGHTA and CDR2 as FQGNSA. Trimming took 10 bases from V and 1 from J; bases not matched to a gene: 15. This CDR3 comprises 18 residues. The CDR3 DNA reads TGTGCCACCACAAGAGAGATGGTAGCGGGGTCTGGGGCCAACGTCCTGACTTTC. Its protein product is CATTREMVAGSGANVLTF. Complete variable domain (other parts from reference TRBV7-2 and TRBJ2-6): GAGVSQSPSNKVTEKGKDVELRCDPISGHTALYWYRQSLGQGLEFLIYFQGNSAPDKSGLPSDRFSAERTGGSVSTLTIQRTQQEDSAVYLCATTREMVAGSGANVLTFGAGSRLTVL.

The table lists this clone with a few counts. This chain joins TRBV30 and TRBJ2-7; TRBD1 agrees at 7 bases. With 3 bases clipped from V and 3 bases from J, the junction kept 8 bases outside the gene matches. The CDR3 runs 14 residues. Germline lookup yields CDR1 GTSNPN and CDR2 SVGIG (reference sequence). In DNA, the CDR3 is TGTGCCTGGAGGAAACAGGGGAGAAGCTACGAGCAGTACTTC. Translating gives CAWRKQGRSYEQYF.

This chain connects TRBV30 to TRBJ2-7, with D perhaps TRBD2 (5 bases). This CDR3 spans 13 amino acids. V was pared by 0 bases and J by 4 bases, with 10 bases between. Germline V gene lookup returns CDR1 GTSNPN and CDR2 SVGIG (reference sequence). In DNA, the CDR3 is TGTGCCTGGAGTGTACTAGGTGGTTACGAGCAGTACTTC. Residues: CAWSVLGGYEQYF. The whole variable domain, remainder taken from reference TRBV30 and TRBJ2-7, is SQTIHQWPATLVQPVGSPLSLECTVEGTSNPNLYWYRQAAGRGLQLLFYSVGIGQISSEVPQNLSASRPQDRQFILSSKKLLLSDSGFYLCAWSVLGGYEQYFGPGTRLTVT.

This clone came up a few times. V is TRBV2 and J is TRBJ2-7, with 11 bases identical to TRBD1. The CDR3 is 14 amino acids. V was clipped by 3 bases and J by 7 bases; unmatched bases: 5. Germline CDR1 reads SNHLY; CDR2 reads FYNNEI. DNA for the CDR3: TGTGCCAGCAGTGAGGAGGGACAGGGGGGTGAGCAGTACTTC. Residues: CASSEEGQGGEQYF. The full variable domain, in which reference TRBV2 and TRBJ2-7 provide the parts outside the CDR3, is EPEVTQTPSHQVTQMGQEVILRCVPISNHLYFYWYRQILGQKVEFLVSFYNNEISEKSEIFDDQFSVERPDGSNFTLKIRSTKLEDSAMYFCASSEEGQGGEQYFGPGTRLTVT.

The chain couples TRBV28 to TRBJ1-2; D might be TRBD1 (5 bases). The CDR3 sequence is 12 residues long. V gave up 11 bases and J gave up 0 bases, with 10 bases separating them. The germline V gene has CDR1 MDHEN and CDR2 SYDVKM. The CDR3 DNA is TGTGCCGGGGACGGCCCTAACTATGGCTACACCTTC. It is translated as CAGDGPNYGYTF.

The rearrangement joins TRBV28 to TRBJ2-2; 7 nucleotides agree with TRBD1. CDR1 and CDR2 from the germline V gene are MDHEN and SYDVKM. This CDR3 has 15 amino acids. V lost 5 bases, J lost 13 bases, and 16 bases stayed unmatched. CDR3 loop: CASSLLRDSRARLFF. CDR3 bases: TGTGCCAGCAGTCTACTTAGGGACAGTCGCGCGAGGCTGTTTTTT. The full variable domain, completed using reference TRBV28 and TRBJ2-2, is DVKVTQSSRYLVKRTGEKVFLECVQDMDHENMFWYRQDPGLGLRLIYFSYDVKMKEKGDIPEGYSVSREKKERFSLILESASTNQTSMYLCASSLLRDSRARLFFGEGSRLTVL.

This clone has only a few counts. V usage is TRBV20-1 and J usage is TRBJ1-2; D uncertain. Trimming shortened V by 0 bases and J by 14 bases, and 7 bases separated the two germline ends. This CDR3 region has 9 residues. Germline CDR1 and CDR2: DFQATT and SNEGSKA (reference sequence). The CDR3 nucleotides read TGCAGTGCTAGAGATCTAGGAACCTTC. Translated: CSARDLGTF.

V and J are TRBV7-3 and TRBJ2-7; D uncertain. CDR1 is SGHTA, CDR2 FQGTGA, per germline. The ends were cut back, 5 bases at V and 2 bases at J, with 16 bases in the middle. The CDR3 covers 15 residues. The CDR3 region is CASSAVPGLPYEQYF. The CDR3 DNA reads TGTGCCAGCAGCGCCGTTCCGGGCCTACCCTACGAGCAGTACTTC.

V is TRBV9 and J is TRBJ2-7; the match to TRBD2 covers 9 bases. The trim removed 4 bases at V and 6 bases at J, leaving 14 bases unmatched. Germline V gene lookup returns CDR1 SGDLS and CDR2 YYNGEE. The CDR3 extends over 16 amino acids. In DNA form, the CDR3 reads TGTGCCAGCAGCATCAACCCCTCGGGGACTAGCTTCGAGCAGTACTTC. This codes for CASSINPSGTSFEQYF.